This TCR beta chain was obtained from a study of blood T cell repertoires in COVID-19. Study summary: T cells, B-cell-depleted T cells, or PBMCs provided the cDNA or gDNA that served as material.

The protocol was immunoSEQ multiplex PCR, while the TCRdb copy is restricted to in-frame clones and leaves out a portion. There are some 200,000 clones in the sample; more than 70% occur only once, and 7% to 8.5% lies in the top ten. All enrollees were roughly 18 to 90 years old and from around 25 US areas. Clinical history as reported by participants underpinned cohort assignment. This clone was found once. This CDR3 is also generated by other DNA sequences in the sample. Per germline, CDR1 SGHNT and CDR2 YYREEE (reference sequence). Trimming took off 0 bases at V and 5 bases at J, with 11 bases between the two ends. The CDR3 contains 14 residues.

Sample: PBMCs or T cells enriched from blood (not recorded which). The TCR sequence derives from a woman between 40 and 55 years old with acute COVID-19. The V and J genes are TRBV5-4 and TRBJ1-1, with a tentative D call TRBD1 (5 bases). The CDR3 protein is CASSLAGVGTEAFF. The CDR3 nucleotides read TGTGCCAGCAGCTTGGCGGGGGTCGGGACTGAAGCTTTCTTT.